The table lists the clone carrying this TCR beta chain with many counts. Its target is not known. The data originate from a study of breast tumors, draining lymph nodes, adjacent tissues. Study outcomes and limitations: Tumor T cell lymph node origin was a supported hypothesis, not proven. Tumor and nontumor repertoires were significantly more similar in luminal-like than in basal-like breast cancer. Findings are consistent with lymph node origin and intratumoral expansion of most tumor T cells. Compared with lymph nodes, tumors were less diverse; compared with nontumor tissue, more.

TCRdb re-analysed the multiplex PCR reads in MiXCR, keeping a single row per CDR3 protein. The sample records 20,000 to 30,000 distinct CDR3 sequences, roughly a quarter being singletons. The V gene lost 5 bases and the J gene lost 5 bases, with 16 bases spanning the gap. This CDR3 spans 15 amino acids. From germline, CDR1 is MNHEY and CDR2 SVGAGI. The specimen was breast tumor tissue. This receptor was taken from a female donor with breast cancer. Some clones in this sample may be carry-over from other donors' samples. This chain connects TRBV6-5 to TRBJ1-5; D is perhaps TRBD1 (6 bases). The CDR3 region has the DNA TGTGCCAGCAGTACCGGGACACCTGACTATCAGCCCCAGCATTTT. Translating gives CASSTGTPDYQPQHF.